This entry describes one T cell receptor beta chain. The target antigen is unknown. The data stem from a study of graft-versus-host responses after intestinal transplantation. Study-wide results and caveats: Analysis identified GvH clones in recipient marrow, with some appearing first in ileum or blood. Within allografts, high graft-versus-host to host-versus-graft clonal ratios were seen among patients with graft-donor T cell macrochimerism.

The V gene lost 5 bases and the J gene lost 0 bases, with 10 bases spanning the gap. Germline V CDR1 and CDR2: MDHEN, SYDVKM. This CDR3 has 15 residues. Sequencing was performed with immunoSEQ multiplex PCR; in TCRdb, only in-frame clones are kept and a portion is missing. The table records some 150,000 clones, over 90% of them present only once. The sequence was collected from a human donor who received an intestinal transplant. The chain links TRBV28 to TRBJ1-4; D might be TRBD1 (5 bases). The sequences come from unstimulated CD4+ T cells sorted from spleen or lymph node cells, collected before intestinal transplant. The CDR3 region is CASSPSGATNEKLFF. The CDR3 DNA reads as TGTGCCAGCAGTCCCTCGGGGGCAACTAATGAAAAACTGTTTTTT. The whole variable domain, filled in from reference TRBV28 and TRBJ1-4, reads DVKVTQSSRYLVKRTGEKVFLECVQDMDHENMFWYRQDPGLGLRLIYFSYDVKMKEKGDIPEGYSVSREKKERFSLILESASTNQTSMYLCASSPSGATNEKLFFGSGTQLSVL.